Only a few counts were recorded for the clone carrying this TCR beta chain. Its antigen remains unidentified. The beta constant-region primer was an equimolar mix of two oligonucleotides covering TRBC1 and TRBC2. TCRdb fed the UMI-ligation and nested PCR reads into MiXCR, producing one record per CDR3 protein. The sample shows approximately 140,000 distinct CDR3 sequences, approximately 15% of them seen only once. CD4+ T cell IFNgamma after overnight CMV lysate exposure gave donor CMV status. This sample is drawn from a study of naive and memory T cell subsets. Study-wide points: Possibly reflecting memory cells re-expressing CD45RA, a few larger clonotypes occurred in naive repertoires, especially CD8. From naive to CM, EM and EMRA, diversity decreased and Gini increased. TCR abundance followed a power law differing between naive and memory subsets.

This CDR3 is built from 19 residues. The germline gives CDR1 MNHEY, CDR2 SVGAGI. J gave up 2 bases and V 6 bases, and 16 bases lay outside the gene matches. Sequences were obtained from naive CD4+ T cells from blood. The chain joins TRBV6-5 to TRBJ2-7; the match to TRBD2 covers 13 bases. The receptor was derived from a human donor in good health. In nucleotides, the CDR3 is TGTGCCAGCAGCTCCCTCCCCCCCGGACTAGCGGGAGCCCCCTACGAGCAGTACTTC. Protein product: CASSSLPPGLAGAPYEQYF.